The 28 T cell receptor beta chains given below trace back to one sample, sequenced in a study of blood T cell repertoires in COVID-19. The protocol was immunoSEQ multiplex PCR, while the TCRdb copy is restricted to in-frame clones and leaves out a portion. The top ten clones hold about 2% of a sample with some 180,000 clones, around 82% of them seen once. The sample consisted of peripheral blood. The receptor set was obtained from an elderly woman with acute or convalescent COVID-19.

This rearrangement joins TRBV14 to TRBJ2-1; TRBD2 aligns across 8 bases. From germline, CDR1 is SGHDN and CDR2 FVKESK. V shed 4 bases, J shed 15 bases, and the junction held 8 bases outside the gene matches. The CDR3 totals 12 residues. This CDR3 is CASSPTGRGRFF. CDR3 bases: TGTGCCAGCAGCCCTACCGGGAGGGGTCGGTTCTTC.

V is TRBV29-1 and J is TRBJ2-7; D may be TRBD2 (5 bases). CDR3 length equals 13 residues. Germline CDR1 reads SQVTM; CDR2 reads ANQGSEA. Trimming took off 4 bases at V and 6 bases at J, with 16 bases between the two ends. The CDR3 is CSVGGLTYGEQYF. The DNA for the CDR3 is TGCAGCGTTGGAGGGCTAACCTACGGCGAGCAGTACTTC.

The chain employs TRBV19 and TRBJ1-2, with 7 bases identical to TRBD1. V dropped 3 bases and J dropped 6; count of bases not matched to a gene: 1. This CDR3 region has 12 residues. Per the germline V gene, CDR1 is LNHDA and CDR2 is SQIVND (reference sequence). The CDR3 coding sequence is TGTGCCAGTAGTATCGACAGGGATGGCTACACCTTC. Residues: CASSIDRDGYTF.

This clone was counted a few times. V gene TRBV2 combines with J gene TRBJ2-3, with TRBD2 matching 8 bases. Trimming removed 5 bases from V and 5 bases from J; junction bases left unmatched: 6. The CDR3 is 14 amino acids. Germline loops: CDR1 SNHLY, CDR2 FYNNEI. The CDR3 bases are TGTGCCAGCAGTCTAGCGGGCAGCGTAGATACGCAGTATTTT. This translates into CASSLAGSVDTQYF.

The CDR3 protein is CASSQDQAGTKTLRMGSPLHF. For the CDR3, the DNA is TGTGCCAGCAGCCAAGATCAGGCCGGGACAAAGACTCTACGGATGGGTTCACCCCTCCACTTT. The V and J genes are TRBV3-1 (or the pseudogene TRBV3-2) and TRBJ1-6; tentative D call: TRBD1 (6 bases). Germline-derived CDR1 and CDR2 are LGHDT and YNNKEL (reference sequence). V lost 0 bases, J lost 9 bases, and 30 bases lay in between. This CDR3 comprises 21 residues.

The chain carries TRBV2 and TRBJ2-1, with 10 bases identical to TRBD2. Germline CDR1 and CDR2: SNHLY and FYNNEI. Trimming at V came to 3 bases and at J to 4 bases, leaving 6 bases not matched to a gene. The length of the CDR3 is 16 residues. The CDR3 spells CASSDPGTSVYNEQFF. The CDR3 region has the DNA TGTGCCAGCAGTGACCCCGGGACTAGCGTGTACAATGAGCAGTTCTTC.

The genes are TRBV28 and TRBJ2-4, with 16 nucleotides matching TRBD2. Germline trimming cut 5 bases from V and 1 base from J; bases unmatched to any gene: 5. The CDR3 runs to 18 residues. Germline-derived CDR1 and CDR2 are MDHEN and SYDVKM. The CDR3: CASSTGTSGRGAKNIQYF. CDR3 DNA: TGTGCCAGCAGTACCGGGACTAGCGGGAGGGGGGCCAAAAACATTCAGTACTTC.

The chain combines TRBV10-3 with TRBJ2-7; 7 nucleotides line up with TRBD1. Germline CDR1 and CDR2: ENHRY and SYGVKD. With V trimmed by 2 bases and J by 5 bases, 6 bases remained unmatched. The CDR3 spans 14 residues. The CDR3 here is CAISEIQGVDEQYF. Here the CDR3 DNA reads TGTGCCATCAGTGAGATCCAGGGGGTAGACGAGCAGTACTTC.

The chain joins TRBV7-3 to TRBJ1-1; D ambiguous. The CDR3 spans 14 residues. V lost 5 bases and J lost 4, with 14 bases in between. The germline gives CDR1 SGHTA, CDR2 FQGTGA. The CDR3 reads CASSPGSLPTEAFF. The CDR3 DNA reads TGTGCCAGCAGCCCCGGGAGTCTACCCACTGAAGCTTTCTTT.

This sequence joins TRBV18 and TRBJ2-3, with D possibly TRBD1 on 5 matching bases. The V end lost 5 bases, the J end lost 2 bases, and 11 bases lay between the germline ends. Germline V gene data show CDR1 as KGHSH and CDR2 as LQKENI. This CDR3 comprises 14 residues. CDR3 DNA: TGTGCCAGCTCAAGCACAGGAGACACAGATACGCAGTATTTT. Translating gives CASSSTGDTDTQYF.

The chain employs TRBV19 and TRBJ1-4; D is perhaps TRBD1 (5 bases). The CDR3 totals 16 residues. Germline CDR1 and CDR2: LNHDA and SQIVND (reference sequence). Trimming cost V 3 bases and J 3 bases, with 14 bases left between them. CDR3: CASSMEGKVANEKLFF. DNA of the CDR3: TGTGCCAGTAGTATGGAGGGGAAGGTAGCTAATGAAAAACTGTTTTTT.

The chain uses TRBV19 and TRBJ1-1, with unresolved D. CDR1 and CDR2 (germline): LNHDA, SQIVND (reference sequence). This CDR3 spans 14 amino acids. V was cut by 5 bases and J by 4 bases, with 14 bases left in between. The CDR3, as DNA: TGTGCCAGTAGTCTCACCCTGGAGGGCACTGAAGCTTTCTTT. Protein sequence: CASSLTLEGTEAFF. Combining the CDR3 with reference TRBV19 and TRBJ1-1 gives the whole variable domain DGGITQSPKYLFRKEGQNVTLSCEQNLNHDAMYWYRQDPGQGLRLIYYSQIVNDFQKGDIAEGYSVSREKKESFPLTVTSAQKNPTAFYLCASSLTLEGTEAFFGQGTRLTVV.

V gene TRBV24-1 combines with J gene TRBJ2-1, with 9 nucleotides matching TRBD2. V lost 4 bases and J lost 3; bases outside the gene matches: 6. Germline CDR1 and CDR2: KGHDR and SFDVKD. This CDR3 spans 16 amino acids. The CDR3 nucleotides are TGTGCCACCAGTGACTCGGGACTAGCTCTCTACAATGAGCAGTTCTTC. Protein product: CATSDSGLALYNEQFF.

The genes are TRBV5-8 and TRBJ1-1; no clear D. Germline V gene lookup returns CDR1 SGHTS and CDR2 YDEGEE. There are 12 residues in the CDR3. Trimming left V 5 bases short and J 6 bases short, with 11 bases between. In DNA form, the CDR3 reads TGTGCCAGCAGAGCCTTGAGAGCTGAAGCTTTCTTT. Its translation: CASRALRAEAFF.

The chain recombines TRBV20-1 with TRBJ1-5; tentatively, D is TRBD1 (5 bases). Germline-derived CDR1 and CDR2 are DFQATT and SNEGSKA (reference sequence). V was clipped by 3 bases and J by 1 base, with 13 bases between them. The CDR3 is made up of 15 amino acids. Written as DNA, the CDR3 is TGCAGTGCTAGTCTACAGGCCGGGAGCAATCAGCCCCAGCATTTT. Its protein is CSASLQAGSNQPQHF.

The CDR3 DNA follows: TGTGCCAGCAGTGAACGAGCAGATACGCAGTATTTT. It codes for CASSERADTQYF. The rearrangement links TRBV2 to TRBJ2-3; no definite D call. Germline CDR1 reads SNHLY; CDR2 reads FYNNEI. The V end was cut by 2 bases, the J end by 4 bases, with 4 bases between. The CDR3 length is 12 residues.

In DNA, the CDR3 is TGCGCCAGTGGTACTGGAGGGGCAGATACGCAGTATTTT. It encodes CASGTGGADTQYF. The chain recombines TRBV5-1 with TRBJ2-3, with D possibly matching TRBD2 (6 bases). Germline lookup yields CDR1 SGHRS and CDR2 YFSETQ. The CDR3 is 13 amino acids. Deletions cut 8 bases from V and 4 bases from J, with 14 bases between.

This clone was picked up a small number of times. This sequence joins TRBV15 and TRBJ1-2; TRBD1 agrees at 8 bases. CDR3 length: 13 residues. After removal of 6 bases from V and 5 bases from J, the junction contained 5 bases not matched to a gene. CDR1 is LNHNV, CDR2 YYDKDF, per germline (reference sequence). CDR3 nucleotides: TGTGCCACCAGGGACAGGGCGGGGTATGGCTACACCTTC. Protein sequence: CATRDRAGYGYTF.

The J gene is TRBJ2-7, the V gene TRBV5-4; TRBD2 agrees at 7 bases. Germline CDR1 SGHNT, CDR2 YYREEE (reference sequence). V lost 4 bases and J lost 5; bases outside the gene matches: 6. The length of the CDR3 is 13 residues. The CDR3 coding sequence is TGTGCCAGCAGCCCTCGGGAGGTCGACGAGCAGTACTTC. Translation gives CASSPREVDEQYF.

This chain uses TRBV24-1 with TRBJ1-5; 11 bases fit TRBD1. V shed 2 bases, J shed 2 bases, and the junction held 10 bases outside the gene matches. The CDR3 is 19 residues long. The germline V gene has CDR1 KGHDR and CDR2 SFDVKD. CDR3 in amino acids: CATSDSGTGGSFGNQPQHF. The CDR3 nucleotides are TGTGCCACCAGTGATTCCGGGACAGGGGGGAGCTTTGGCAATCAGCCCCAGCATTTT.

J is TRBJ1-1 and V is TRBV19; D is unclear. The germline V gene has CDR1 LNHDA and CDR2 SQIVND (reference sequence). Trimming shortened V by 3 bases and J by 4 bases, and 12 bases separated the two germline ends. This CDR3 has 14 amino acids. The CDR3 region is CASSIGGTTTEAFF. The CDR3 DNA is TGTGCCAGTAGTATTGGCGGCACCACCACTGAAGCTTTCTTT.

This clone was detected a few times. The J gene is TRBJ2-7, the V gene TRBV6-5; 11 bases match TRBD1. Per germline, CDR1 MNHEY and CDR2 SVGAGI. The V segment lost 6 bases and the J segment 5 bases; nucleotides outside the gene matches: 3. The CDR3 length is 13 residues. The DNA of the CDR3 is TGTGCCAGCAGAGGGACAGGGGGACACGAGCAGTACTTC. Amino acid sequence: CASRGTGGHEQYF.

CDR3 DNA sequence: TGCGCCAGCAGGCTCCAGCAGGGCCACAATGAGCAGTTCTTC. It encodes CASRLQQGHNEQFF. The J gene is TRBJ2-1, the V gene TRBV5-1; a possible D gene is TRBD1 (5 bases). V was trimmed by 5 bases and J by 5 bases, leaving 14 bases between them. CDR3 length: 14 residues. The germline V gene has CDR1 SGHRS and CDR2 YFSETQ.

This sequence joins TRBV4-1 and TRBJ2-7; 8 bases agree with TRBD1. The CDR3 contains 15 residues. V was clipped by 1 base and J by 3 bases; unmatched bases: 5. Per germline, CDR1 MGHRA and CDR2 YSYEKL. This CDR3 is CASSQGRTGFYEQYF. The CDR3 DNA reads as TGCGCCAGCAGCCAAGGACGGACAGGGTTCTACGAGCAGTACTTC.

The V gene is TRBV29-1, the J gene TRBJ1-1; D is unclear. Between the trimmed V and J ends, which lost 6 bases and 5 bases, there was a span of 16 bases. CDR1 and CDR2 from the germline V gene are SQVTM and ANQGSEA. The CDR3 spans 13 residues. Written as DNA, the CDR3 is TGCAGCGTGGCCCGGACTCCAATAACTGAAGCTTTCTTT. Translated: CSVARTPITEAFF.

In its sample, this clone was seen a few times. V is TRBV18 and J is TRBJ2-7; 7 positions agree with TRBD2. Germline V CDR1 and CDR2: KGHSH, LQKENI. The CDR3 is made up of 15 amino acids. V shed 0 bases, J shed 7 bases, and the junction held 9 bases outside the gene matches. In nucleotides, the CDR3 is TGTGCCAGCTCACCACCCCCCCCCGCGGGGGAGGAGCAGTACTTC. Its translation: CASSPPPPAGEEQYF.

This clone has only one observation. This chain joins TRBV11-1 and TRBJ2-3, with TRBD1 matching over 9 bases. J was trimmed by 4 bases and V by 5 bases; bases with no gene match: 4. The V gene's germline CDR1 is SGHAT and CDR2 FQDESV (reference sequence). This CDR3 comprises 14 residues. In nucleotides, the CDR3 is TGTGCCAGCAGCGGACGACAGGGGGCAGATACGCAGTATTTT. Protein product: CASSGRQGADTQYF.

The CDR3 reads CASSFWWFGSGNTIYF. CDR3 sequence (DNA): TGTGCCAGCAGTTTCTGGTGGTTCGGCTCTGGAAACACCATATATTTT. This sequence joins TRBV28 and TRBJ1-3, with D unclear. CDR1 and CDR2 (germline): MDHEN, SYDVKM. Trimming cost V 3 bases and J 0 bases, with 12 bases left between them. The CDR3 has 16 residues.